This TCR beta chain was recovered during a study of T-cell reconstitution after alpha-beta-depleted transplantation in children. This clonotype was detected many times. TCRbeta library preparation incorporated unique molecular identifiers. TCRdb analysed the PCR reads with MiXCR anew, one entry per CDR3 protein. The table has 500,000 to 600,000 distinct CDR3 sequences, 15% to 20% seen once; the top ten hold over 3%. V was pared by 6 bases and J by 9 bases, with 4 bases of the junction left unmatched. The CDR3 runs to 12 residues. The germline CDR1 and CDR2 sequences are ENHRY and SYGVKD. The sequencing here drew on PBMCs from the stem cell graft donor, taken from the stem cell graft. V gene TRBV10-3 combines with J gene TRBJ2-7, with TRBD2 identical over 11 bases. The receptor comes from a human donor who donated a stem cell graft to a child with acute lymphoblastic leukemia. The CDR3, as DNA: TGTGCCATCAGCGGGGGGACTAGCGGGCAGTACTTC. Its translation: CAISGGTSGQYF.